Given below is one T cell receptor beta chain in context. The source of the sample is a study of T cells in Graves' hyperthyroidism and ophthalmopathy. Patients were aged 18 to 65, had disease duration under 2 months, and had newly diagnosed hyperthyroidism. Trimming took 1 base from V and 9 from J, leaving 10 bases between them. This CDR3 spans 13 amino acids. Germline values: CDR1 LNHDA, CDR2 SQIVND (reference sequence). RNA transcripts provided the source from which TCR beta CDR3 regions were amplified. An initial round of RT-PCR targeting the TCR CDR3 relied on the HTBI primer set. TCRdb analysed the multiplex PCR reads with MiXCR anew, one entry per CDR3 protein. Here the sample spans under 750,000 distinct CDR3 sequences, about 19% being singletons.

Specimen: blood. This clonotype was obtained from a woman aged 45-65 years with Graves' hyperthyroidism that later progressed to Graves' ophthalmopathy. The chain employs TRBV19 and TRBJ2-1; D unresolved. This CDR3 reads CASSIGYMSEQFF. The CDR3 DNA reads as TGTGCCAGTAGTATAGGTTATATGAGTGAGCAGTTCTTC.